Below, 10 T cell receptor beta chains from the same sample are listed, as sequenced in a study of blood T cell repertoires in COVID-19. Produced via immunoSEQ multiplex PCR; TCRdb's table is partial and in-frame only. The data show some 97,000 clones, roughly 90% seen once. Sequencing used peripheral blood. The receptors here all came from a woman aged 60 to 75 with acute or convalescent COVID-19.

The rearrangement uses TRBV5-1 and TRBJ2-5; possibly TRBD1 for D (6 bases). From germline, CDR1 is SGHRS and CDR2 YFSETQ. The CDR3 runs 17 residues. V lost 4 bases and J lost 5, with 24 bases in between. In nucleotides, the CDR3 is TGCGCCAGCAGCCGCCTTAACAGGGACCGATGGGGGGAGACCCAGTACTTC. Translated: CASSRLNRDRWGETQYF.

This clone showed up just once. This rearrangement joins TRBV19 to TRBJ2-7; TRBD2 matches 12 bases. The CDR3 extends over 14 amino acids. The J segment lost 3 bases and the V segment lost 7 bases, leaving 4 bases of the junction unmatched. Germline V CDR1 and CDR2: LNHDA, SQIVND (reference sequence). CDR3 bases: TGTGCCAGTACCTGGACTAGCGGGATCTACGAGCAGTACTTC. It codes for CASTWTSGIYEQYF.

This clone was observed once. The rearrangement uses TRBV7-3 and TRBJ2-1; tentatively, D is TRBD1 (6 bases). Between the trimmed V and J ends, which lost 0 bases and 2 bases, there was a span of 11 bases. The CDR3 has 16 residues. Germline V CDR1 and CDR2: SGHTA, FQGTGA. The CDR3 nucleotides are TGTGCCAGCAGCTTAACCAGGACAGTGACCTACAATGAGCAGTTCTTC. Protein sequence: CASSLTRTVTYNEQFF. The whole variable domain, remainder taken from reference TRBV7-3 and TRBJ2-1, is GAGVSQTPSNKVTEKGKYVELRCDPISGHTALYWYRQSLGQGPEFLIYFQGTGAADDSGLPNDRFFAVRPEGSVSTLKIQRTERGDSAVYLCASSLTRTVTYNEQFFGPGTRLTVL.

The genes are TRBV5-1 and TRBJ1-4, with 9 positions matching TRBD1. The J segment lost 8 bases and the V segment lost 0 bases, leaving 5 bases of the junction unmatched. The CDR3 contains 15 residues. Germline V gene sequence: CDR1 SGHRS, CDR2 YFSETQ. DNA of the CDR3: TGCGCCAGCAGCTTGGCCGCGGGACAGGGAGAAAAACTGTTTTTT. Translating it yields CASSLAAGQGEKLFF.

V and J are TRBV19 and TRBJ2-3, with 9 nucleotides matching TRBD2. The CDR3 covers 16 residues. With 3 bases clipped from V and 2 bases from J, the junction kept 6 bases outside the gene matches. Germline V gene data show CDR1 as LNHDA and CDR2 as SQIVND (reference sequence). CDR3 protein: CASSIGAGGNTDTQYF. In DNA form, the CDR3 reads TGTGCCAGTAGTATCGGGGCGGGAGGGAACACAGATACGCAGTATTTT.

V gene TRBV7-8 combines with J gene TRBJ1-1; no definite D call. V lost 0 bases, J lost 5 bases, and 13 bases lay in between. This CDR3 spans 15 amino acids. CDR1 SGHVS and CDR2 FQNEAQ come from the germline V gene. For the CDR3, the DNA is TGTGCCAGCAGCTTAGCGCAAGGAGGGTTTACTGAAGCTTTCTTT. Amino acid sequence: CASSLAQGGFTEAFF.

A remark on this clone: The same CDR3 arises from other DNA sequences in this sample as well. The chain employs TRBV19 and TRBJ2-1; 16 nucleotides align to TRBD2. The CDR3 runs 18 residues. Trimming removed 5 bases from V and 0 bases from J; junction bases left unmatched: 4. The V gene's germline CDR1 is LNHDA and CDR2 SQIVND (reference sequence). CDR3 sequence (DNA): TGTGCCAGTAGTCCGGGACTAGCGGGAGGGAGCTCCTACAATGAGCAGTTCTTC. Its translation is CASSPGLAGGSSYNEQFF.

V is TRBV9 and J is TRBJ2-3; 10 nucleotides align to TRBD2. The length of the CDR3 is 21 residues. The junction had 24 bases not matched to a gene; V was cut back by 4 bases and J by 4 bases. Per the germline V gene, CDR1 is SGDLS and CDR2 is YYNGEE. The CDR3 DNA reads TGTGCCAGCAGCCCTGACCCTAGCGGGAGATTTTTCTTGGATATCCCAGATACGCAGTATTTT. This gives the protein CASSPDPSGRFFLDIPDTQYF.

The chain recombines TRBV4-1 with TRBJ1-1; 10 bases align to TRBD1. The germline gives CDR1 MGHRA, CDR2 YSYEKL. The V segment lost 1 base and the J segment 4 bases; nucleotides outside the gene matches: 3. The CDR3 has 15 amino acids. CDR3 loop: CASSQADRGSTEAFF. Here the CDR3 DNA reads TGCGCCAGCAGCCAAGCGGACAGGGGGTCCACTGAAGCTTTCTTT.

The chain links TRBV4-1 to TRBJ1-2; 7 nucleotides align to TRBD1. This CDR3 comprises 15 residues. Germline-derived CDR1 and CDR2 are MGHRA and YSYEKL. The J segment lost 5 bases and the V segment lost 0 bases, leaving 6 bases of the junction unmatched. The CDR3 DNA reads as TGCGCCAGCAGCCAAGATAATACAGGGGTTTATGGCTACACCTTC. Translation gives CASSQDNTGVYGYTF.